These 2 T cell receptor beta chains originate from one sample sequenced in a study of T cell changes during pregnancy in multiple sclerosis. This table comes from immunoSEQ multiplex PCR, and its TCRdb copy is limited to in-frame clones, with some not included. The sample has tens of thousands of clones; roughly 90% are singletons. The sample consisted of CD4+ T cells from peripheral blood mononuclear cells, taken after pregnancy. The receptor set was obtained from a female donor with multiple sclerosis, enrolled in a pregnancy study.

V usage is TRBV12-5 and J usage is TRBJ2-3; the D gene is possibly TRBD2 (7 bases). CDR1 and CDR2 from the germline V gene are LGHNT and FRNRAP. Trimming cost V 3 bases and J 11 bases, with 21 bases left between them. The CDR3 has 15 residues. The CDR3 bases are TGTGCTAGTGGTTTTTGGCCGGGGGGCTTACATAAGCAGTATTTT. This sequence encodes CASGFWPGGLHKQYF.

The chain joins TRBV4-3 to TRBJ1-2; TRBD1 matches at 8 bases. The V and J ends lost 4 bases and 8 bases, in that order; junction bases with no gene match: 3. This CDR3 spans 12 amino acids. Germline V CDR1 and CDR2: LGHNA, YSLEER. As DNA, the CDR3 is TGCGCCAGCAGCCCCGGGACAGGCGGCTACACCTTC. Protein product: CASSPGTGGYTF.